The 27 T cell receptor beta chains in this list originate from one sample, sequenced in a study of shared T cell receptors in the human thymus. Sequencing was performed with immunoSEQ multiplex PCR; in TCRdb, only in-frame clones are kept and a portion is missing. The table has 500,000 to 550,000 clones, about 80% seen once. The same specimen was also included in a second study, on human thymus T cells.

Material for sequencing was thymocytes. The receptors here all came from a boy in the first two years of life with a congenital heart defect.

This clone has just a few counts. The rearrangement links TRBV27 to TRBJ2-7, with a possible D match to TRBD1 (6 bases). CDR1 MNHEY and CDR2 SMNVEV come from the germline V gene (reference sequence). V was cut by 5 bases and J by 2 bases, with 16 bases left in between. The CDR3 contains 15 residues. In DNA, the CDR3 is TGTGCCAGCAGTCCGCTCCGGGACAAAACCTACGAGCAGTACTTC. This sequence encodes CASSPLRDKTYEQYF.

In nucleotides, the CDR3 is TGCGCCAGCAGCCGGGAACAGGGTTATGGGGCCAACGTCCTGACTTTC. Encoded protein: CASSREQGYGANVLTF. The chain has TRBV4-1 and TRBJ2-6; perhaps TRBD1 as D (6 bases). With 4 bases removed from V and 3 bases from J, the gap between germline ends came to 13 bases. The germline V gene has CDR1 MGHRA and CDR2 YSYEKL. The CDR3 contains 16 residues.

V and J are TRBV4-1 and TRBJ1-1; unclear D gene. Per the germline V gene, CDR1 is MGHRA and CDR2 is YSYEKL. The CDR3 has 17 amino acids. V was trimmed by 0 bases and J by 0 bases, leaving 14 bases between them. The CDR3 nucleotides are TGCGCCAGCAGCCAAGATCCGGCAGGAGGAATGAACACTGAAGCTTTCTTT. As protein: CASSQDPAGGMNTEAFF.

CDR3 amino acids: CASSPREGRGTDTQYF. The CDR3 DNA reads as TGTGCCAGCTCACCACGAGAAGGCAGGGGCACAGATACGCAGTATTTT. V is TRBV18 and J is TRBJ2-3; D might be TRBD1 (5 bases). This CDR3 has 16 amino acids. The germline gives CDR1 KGHSH, CDR2 LQKENI. V was pared by 1 base and J by 1 base, with 12 bases between.

This clone came up a few times. V is TRBV11-2 and J is TRBJ2-7, with 12 bases aligning to TRBD2. This CDR3 spans 18 amino acids. The V segment lost 5 bases and the J segment 3 bases; nucleotides outside the gene matches: 14. Germline V gene sequence: CDR1 SGHAT, CDR2 FQNNGV. CDR3 coding DNA: TGTGCCAGCAGCCCCCGGACTAGCGGGGCGGCATCCTTCTACGAGCAGTACTTC. Amino acids: CASSPRTSGAASFYEQYF.

The chain employs TRBV5-1 and TRBJ2-2, with D possibly being TRBD2 (7 bases). Trimming pared 7 bases from V and 6 bases from J, leaving 16 bases between. Germline assignment: CDR1 SGHRS and CDR2 YFSETQ. The CDR3 is made up of 14 amino acids. The chain's CDR3 is CASEGSGGAGELFF. For the CDR3, the DNA is TGCGCCAGCGAGGGGTCGGGGGGCGCCGGGGAGCTGTTTTTT.

This chain uses TRBV5-4 with TRBJ2-3; the match to TRBD2 covers 13 bases. The CDR3 spans 20 residues. The J segment lost 2 bases and the V segment lost 2 bases, leaving 14 bases of the junction unmatched. The germline V gene has CDR1 SGHNT and CDR2 YYREEE (reference sequence). CDR3 nucleotides: TGTGCCAGCAGCTTAGGCCGGACTAGCGGGAGCGGGAGGGACACAGATACGCAGTATTTT. It is translated as CASSLGRTSGSGRDTDTQYF.

This chain connects TRBV9 to TRBJ2-3; TRBD2 matches 8 bases. V was pared by 3 bases and J by 1 base, with 7 bases of the junction left unmatched. The germline V gene has CDR1 SGDLS and CDR2 YYNGEE. The CDR3 has 16 residues. This CDR3 is CASSARLALGTDTQYF. In nucleotides, the CDR3 is TGTGCCAGCAGCGCGAGACTAGCGCTGGGCACAGATACGCAGTATTTT.

The chain combines TRBV27 with TRBJ2-1; D may be TRBD2 (5 bases). The CDR3 is 15 amino acids. The V end lost 4 bases, the J end lost 0 bases, and 10 bases lay between the germline ends. Germline CDR1 and CDR2: MNHEY and SMNVEV (reference sequence). The DNA of the CDR3 is TGTGCCAGCAGTTACCCGGGGAGCTCCTACAATGAGCAGTTCTTC. This codes for CASSYPGSSYNEQFF.

This sequence joins TRBV6-5 and TRBJ2-3, with 7 bases identical to TRBD2. Germline V CDR1 and CDR2: MNHEY, SVGAGI. This CDR3 spans 15 amino acids. V lost 3 bases, J lost 5 bases, and 8 bases stayed unmatched. The CDR3 is CASSYRAGMIDTQYF. The CDR3 DNA sequence: TGTGCCAGCAGTTATCGAGCGGGAATGATAGATACGCAGTATTTT.

The rearrangement joins TRBV5-6 to TRBJ2-3, with TRBD2 matching 8 bases. Germline V CDR1 and CDR2: SGHDT, YYEEEE. Trimming took 0 bases from V and 1 from J; bases not matched to a gene: 10. CDR3 length: 18 amino acids. CDR3 sequence: CASSLVSGREGGTDTQYF. Written as DNA, the CDR3 is TGTGCCAGCAGCTTGGTTTCCGGGAGGGAGGGTGGCACAGATACGCAGTATTTT.

As concerns this clone: Additional DNA sequences in this sample encode the identical CDR3. DNA for the CDR3: TGTGCCAGCAGTTTAGGAGGGCACACAGATACGCAGTATTTT. Its protein is CASSLGGHTDTQYF. The chain combines TRBV27 with TRBJ2-3; TRBD2 might be the D (6 bases). The CDR3 is made up of 14 amino acids. Deletions cut 2 bases from V and 2 bases from J, with 8 bases between. Looked up from germline, CDR1 is MNHEY and CDR2 is SMNVEV (reference sequence).

The chain has TRBV4-1 and TRBJ2-3, with 14 bases fitting TRBD2. Germline values: CDR1 MGHRA, CDR2 YSYEKL. CDR3 length: 17 amino acids. V was pared by 4 bases and J by 3 bases, with 6 bases of the junction left unmatched. The CDR3 DNA is TGCGCCAGCAGCCGTGCAGGACTAGCGGGGGGTACAGATACGCAGTATTTT. Translating gives CASSRAGLAGGTDTQYF.

The V gene is TRBV15, the J gene TRBJ2-7; 9 positions match TRBD1. The CDR3 consists of 16 residues. V lost 1 base, J lost 1 base, and 5 bases stayed unmatched. Germline V lookup: CDR1 LNHNV, CDR2 YYDKDF (reference sequence). DNA of the CDR3: TGTGCCACCAGCAGAGCAGGACAGGGGCGATCCTACGAGCAGTACTTC. Its translation: CATSRAGQGRSYEQYF.

This sequence joins TRBV6-1 and TRBJ2-7; D is possibly TRBD2 (5 bases). The germline V gene has CDR1 MNHNS and CDR2 SASEGT. The CDR3 totals 11 residues. V lost 5 bases to trimming and J lost 7 bases, with 9 bases between them. The CDR3 protein is CASSTLAEQYF. The CDR3 DNA sequence: TGTGCCAGCAGTACCTTAGCGGAGCAGTACTTC.

CDR3 amino acids: CSVLPGVGGTEAFF. DNA of the CDR3: TGCAGCGTTCTCCCGGGGGTGGGGGGCACTGAAGCTTTCTTT. J is TRBJ1-1 and V is TRBV29-1, with D maybe TRBD1 (5 bases). The V end lost 5 bases, the J end lost 4 bases, and 17 bases lay between the germline ends. Germline V gene data show CDR1 as SQVTM and CDR2 as ANQGSEA. The length of the CDR3 is 14 residues. Full variable domain (missing parts from reference TRBV29-1 and TRBJ1-1): SAVISQKPSRDICQRGTSLTIQCQVDSQVTMMFWYRQQPGQSLTLIATANQGSEATYESGFVIDKFPISRPNLTFSTLTVSNMSPEDSSIYLCSVLPGVGGTEAFFGQGTRLTVV.

The chain couples TRBV14 to TRBJ2-1, with 15 bases matching TRBD2. The V and J ends lost 3 bases and 4 bases, in that order; junction bases with no gene match: 7. Germline loops: CDR1 SGHDN, CDR2 FVKESK. The CDR3 is 18 residues long. Here the CDR3 reads CASSQGSGLAGGYNEQFF. The CDR3 DNA follows: TGTGCCAGCAGCCAGGGGAGTGGACTAGCGGGAGGGTACAATGAGCAGTTCTTC. Supplemented by reference TRBV14 and TRBJ2-1, the full variable domain reads EAGVTQFPSHSVIEKGQTVTLRCDPISGHDNLYWYRRVMGKEIKFLLHFVKESKQDESGMPNNRFLAERTGGTYSTLKVQPAELEDSGVYFCASSQGSGLAGGYNEQFFGPGTRLTVL.

This chain uses TRBV4-1 with TRBJ2-1; D uncertain. With 4 bases removed from V and 0 bases from J, the gap between germline ends came to 16 bases. The CDR3 spans 17 residues. CDR1 MGHRA and CDR2 YSYEKL come from the germline V gene. The DNA for the CDR3 is TGCGCCAGCAGCCCCCCAAAAGCTAGGAGCTCCTACAATGAGCAGTTCTTC. Residues: CASSPPKARSSYNEQFF.

The J gene is TRBJ2-7, the V gene TRBV18; the match to TRBD2 covers 10 bases. CDR3 length equals 18 residues. V lost 0 bases, J lost 4 bases, and 12 bases stayed unmatched. Germline-derived CDR1 and CDR2 are KGHSH and LQKENI. The CDR3 is CASSPPAGALAGRYEQYF. CDR3 in DNA: TGTGCCAGCTCACCACCGGCGGGTGCACTAGCGGGAAGGTACGAGCAGTACTTC.

The chain combines TRBV29-1 with TRBJ1-3, with 9 bases identical to TRBD1. The CDR3 runs to 17 residues. V lost 2 bases, J lost 0 bases, and 8 bases stayed unmatched. CDR1 and CDR2 (germline): SQVTM, ANQGSEA. In DNA form, the CDR3 reads TGCAGCGTTGAAACAGGGGGCCTTCTGAGCTCTGGAAACACCATATATTTT. Its protein product is CSVETGGLLSSGNTIYF.

This clone was observed once. As DNA, the CDR3 is TGTGCCAGCAGTGACCGAGACTATGGCTACACCTTC. Amino acid sequence: CASSDRDYGYTF. The genes are TRBV6-4 and TRBJ1-2; no clear D gene. Per the germline V gene, CDR1 is MRHNA and CDR2 is SNTAGT. V was pared by 2 bases and J by 3 bases, with 4 bases between. The CDR3 has 12 residues.

This chain links TRBV28 with TRBJ2-1, with 12 bases matching TRBD1. Germline V CDR1 and CDR2: MDHEN, SYDVKM. This CDR3 has 20 amino acids. V lost 3 bases to trimming and J lost 1 base; unmatched junction nucleotides: 13. The CDR3 reads CASSFGWRGTGGSSYNEQFF. The DNA for the CDR3 is TGTGCCAGCAGTTTCGGATGGAGGGGGACAGGGGGCAGTTCCTACAATGAGCAGTTCTTC.

The gene calls are TRBV27 and TRBJ2-1; 13 bases map to TRBD2. Germline V lookup: CDR1 MNHEY, CDR2 SMNVEV (reference sequence). The CDR3 runs 18 residues. With 4 bases clipped from V and 0 bases from J, the junction kept 6 bases outside the gene matches. The CDR3 region is CASSSPGLAGRSYNEQFF. In DNA, the CDR3 is TGTGCCAGCAGTTCACCGGGACTAGCGGGGCGCTCCTACAATGAGCAGTTCTTC.

The chain links TRBV27 to TRBJ2-7; 10 bases are a match to TRBD2. Germline CDR1 MNHEY, CDR2 SMNVEV (reference sequence). The CDR3 is 14 amino acids. The V and J ends lost 4 bases and 3 bases, in that order; junction bases with no gene match: 3. CDR3 amino acids: CASSSASGGYEQYF. CDR3 coding DNA: TGTGCCAGCAGTTCCGCTAGCGGGGGCTACGAGCAGTACTTC.

This clone was detected a few times. The CDR3 is CASSLWGTFLGDTQYF. The CDR3 nucleotides read TGTGCCAGCAGCTTGTGGGGGACTTTTTTGGGAGATACGCAGTATTTT. This sequence joins TRBV7-6 and TRBJ2-3; D possibly corresponds to TRBD2 (6 bases). With 3 bases removed from V and 5 bases from J, the gap between germline ends came to 18 bases. CDR3 size: 16 residues. Germline-derived CDR1 and CDR2 are SGHVS and FNYEAQ.

The chain recombines TRBV10-1 with TRBJ2-7; TRBD2 matches at 9 bases. Germline CDR1 is WNHNN and CDR2 is SYGVQD (reference sequence). V trimming: 8 bases; J trimming: 5 bases; junction bases outside the gene matches: 7. This CDR3 region has 13 residues. The CDR3 DNA is TGCGCCAGCCGTAGCGGGAGATCACACGAGCAGTACTTC. This gives the protein CASRSGRSHEQYF.

The rearrangement joins TRBV18 to TRBJ2-1; 9 bases match TRBD2. This CDR3 comprises 15 residues. Germline V gives CDR1 KGHSH, CDR2 LQKENI. V lost 5 bases to trimming and J lost 3 bases; unmatched junction nucleotides: 5. The CDR3 sequence: CASSIGTSRYNEQFF. Written as DNA, the CDR3 is TGTGCCAGCTCAATAGGGACTAGCCGCTACAATGAGCAGTTCTTC.